This is a list of T cell receptor beta chains from one sample in a study of T cell changes during pregnancy in multiple sclerosis. Sequenced by immunoSEQ multiplex PCR; TCRdb stores in-frame clones only, minus some. The table has fewer than 50,000 clones, 85% to 90% seen once; the top ten hold less than 0.7%. The source material was CD4+ T cells from peripheral blood mononuclear cells, sampled in the first trimester of pregnancy. The receptor set was obtained from a female donor with multiple sclerosis, enrolled in a pregnancy study. Both conserved end residues are part of each CDR3. Fields, in order: V gene, CDR3 length, J gene, CDR3 protein.

v_call: TRBV7-9; cdr3_length: 16; j_call: TRBJ1-1; cdr3_aa: CASSPRGAGPNTEAFF
v_call: TRBV19; cdr3_length: 12; j_call: TRBJ1-2; cdr3_aa: CASMSQIYGYTF
v_call: TRBV19; cdr3_length: 14; j_call: TRBJ1-4; cdr3_aa: CASRKGGTNEKLFF
v_call: TRBV28; cdr3_length: 15; j_call: TRBJ1-4; cdr3_aa: CASSSGGEANEKLFF
v_call: TRBV7-2; cdr3_length: 14; j_call: TRBJ2-2; cdr3_aa: CASSLASSAGELFF
v_call: TRBV25-1; cdr3_length: 15; j_call: TRBJ2-7; cdr3_aa: CASGPLRDRSYEQYF
v_call: TRBV29-1; cdr3_length: 12; j_call: TRBJ1-2; cdr3_aa: CSVERTGTGYTF
v_call: TRBV9; cdr3_length: 15; j_call: TRBJ1-1; cdr3_aa: CASSVGTGTNTEAFF
v_call: TRBV29-1; cdr3_length: 12; j_call: TRBJ1-5; cdr3_aa: CSAGQGEQPQHF
v_call: TRBV5-4; cdr3_length: 15; j_call: TRBJ2-2; cdr3_aa: CASSLRTGGTGELFF
v_call: TRBV4-1; cdr3_length: 12; j_call: TRBJ2-5; cdr3_aa: CASSPHGETQYF
v_call: TRBV2; cdr3_length: 14; j_call: TRBJ2-5; cdr3_aa: CASKGLASQETQYF
v_call: TRBV5-1; cdr3_length: 15; j_call: TRBJ2-1; cdr3_aa: CASSSEGTSGNPQFF
v_call: TRBV30; cdr3_length: 14; j_call: TRBJ2-5; cdr3_aa: CACSTRTEIETQYF
v_call: TRBV4-2; cdr3_length: 16; j_call: TRBJ2-7; cdr3_aa: CASSQVKASGIYEQYF
v_call: TRBV5-6; cdr3_length: 14; j_call: TRBJ1-2; cdr3_aa: CASSLAGTGSGYTF
v_call: TRBV28; cdr3_length: 13; j_call: TRBJ2-7; cdr3_aa: CATTTGGTYEQYF
v_call: TRBV6-5; cdr3_length: 14; j_call: TRBJ2-7; cdr3_aa: CASSVAGDSYEQYF
v_call: TRBV4-3; cdr3_length: 15; j_call: TRBJ1-5; cdr3_aa: CASSQDGTRNQPQHF
v_call: TRBV9; cdr3_length: 16; j_call: TRBJ2-2; cdr3_aa: CASSGPGLTSTGELFF
v_call: TRBV5-5; cdr3_length: 14; j_call: TRBJ1-5; cdr3_aa: CASSQGQGGQPQHF
v_call: TRBV6-5; cdr3_length: 13; j_call: TRBJ2-2; cdr3_aa: CASSWEVDGELFF
v_call: TRBV7-9; cdr3_length: 14; j_call: TRBJ1-1; cdr3_aa: CASSRTGVSTEAFF
v_call: TRBV7-8; cdr3_length: 16; j_call: TRBJ1-4; cdr3_aa: CASSPPRTATNEKLFF
v_call: TRBV11-2; cdr3_length: 14; j_call: TRBJ2-5; cdr3_aa: CASSPGFPGETQYF
v_call: TRBV19; cdr3_length: 13; j_call: TRBJ2-5; cdr3_aa: CASRIGSEETQYF
v_call: TRBV11-2; cdr3_length: 15; j_call: TRBJ1-2; cdr3_aa: CASSLVPAGNYGYTF
v_call: TRBV29-1; cdr3_length: 15; j_call: TRBJ2-1; cdr3_aa: CSGQLAGGRYNEQFF
v_call: TRBV5-4; cdr3_length: 16; j_call: TRBJ2-5; cdr3_aa: CASSLQTSGSQETQYF
v_call: TRBV6-5; cdr3_length: 11; j_call: TRBJ1-1; cdr3_aa: CASSYEGRAFF
v_call: TRBV4-1; cdr3_length: 16; j_call: TRBJ2-5; cdr3_aa: CASSQETGLARETQYF
v_call: TRBV2; cdr3_length: 13; j_call: TRBJ2-1; cdr3_aa: CASSEGNRAGGLF
v_call: TRBV2; cdr3_length: 14; j_call: TRBJ2-1; cdr3_aa: CASSDGTGHNEQFF
v_call: TRBV7-2; cdr3_length: 16; j_call: TRBJ1-2; cdr3_aa: CASSLRPMGTGHGYTF
v_call: TRBV29-1; cdr3_length: 15; j_call: TRBJ2-2; cdr3_aa: CSVGAGGRNTGELFF
v_call: TRBV7-3; cdr3_length: 15; j_call: TRBJ2-2; cdr3_aa: CASSSRGGGTGELFF
v_call: TRBV2; cdr3_length: 12; j_call: TRBJ2-1; cdr3_aa: CASSAIYNEQFF
v_call: TRBV27; cdr3_length: 13; j_call: TRBJ1-2; cdr3_aa: CASRGQVNYGYTF
v_call: TRBV4-3; cdr3_length: 19; j_call: TRBJ2-2; cdr3_aa: CASSQEGTSGSGWGGELFF
v_call: TRBV5-1; cdr3_length: 13; j_call: TRBJ2-5; cdr3_aa: CASSYGRAETQYF
v_call: TRBV28; cdr3_length: 13; j_call: TRBJ2-5; cdr3_aa: CASSFDREETQYF
v_call: TRBV29-1; cdr3_length: 11; j_call: TRBJ1-1; cdr3_aa: CSVSKNTEAFF